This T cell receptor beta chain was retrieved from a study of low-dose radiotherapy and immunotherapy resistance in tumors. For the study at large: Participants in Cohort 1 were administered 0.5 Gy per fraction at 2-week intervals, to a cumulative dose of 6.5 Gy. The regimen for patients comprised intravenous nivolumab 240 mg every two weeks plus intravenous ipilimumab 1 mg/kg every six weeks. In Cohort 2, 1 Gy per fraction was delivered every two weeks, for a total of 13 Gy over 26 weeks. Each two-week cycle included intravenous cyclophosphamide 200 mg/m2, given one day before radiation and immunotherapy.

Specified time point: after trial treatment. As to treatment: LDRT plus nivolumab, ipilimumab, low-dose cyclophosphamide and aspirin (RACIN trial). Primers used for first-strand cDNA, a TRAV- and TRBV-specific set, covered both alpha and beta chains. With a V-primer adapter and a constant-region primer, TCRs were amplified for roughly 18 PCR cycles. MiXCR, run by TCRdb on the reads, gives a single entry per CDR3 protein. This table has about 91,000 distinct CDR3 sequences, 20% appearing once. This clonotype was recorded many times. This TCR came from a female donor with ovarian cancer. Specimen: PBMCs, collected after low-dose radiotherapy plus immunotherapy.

The CDR3 region has the DNA TGTGCCAGCAGTCCCCTGGGGCTGACAGGCTATGGCTACACCTTC. Its translation is CASSPLGLTGYGYTF. The V call is TRBV28, the J call TRBJ1-2; D is possibly TRBD1 (6 bases). The CDR3 sequence is 15 residues long. The germline V gene has CDR1 MDHEN and CDR2 SYDVKM. V dropped 5 bases and J dropped 4 bases, with 17 bases sitting between them.